This note documents a single T cell receptor (beta chain) sequence. These data come from a study of blood T cell repertoires in COVID-19. The wider study: Sources were T cells, B-cell-depleted T cells, or PBMCs; the material itself was cDNA or gDNA.

V lost 3 bases and J 4 bases, leaving 13 bases between the germline ends. The CDR3 is 15 amino acids. In germline, CDR1 is MDHEN, CDR2 SYDVKM. Method: immunoSEQ multiplex PCR; TCRdb's copy keeps in-frame clones and lacks some. In the table there are 150,000 to 250,000 clones, roughly 80% of which are singletons. The material sequenced was PBMCs or T cells enriched from blood (not recorded which). V is TRBV28 and J is TRBJ1-5, with D uncertain. This TCR derives from a man aged 40-50 years who had recovered from COVID-19. The CDR3 bases are TGTGCCAGCAGTTTTACCCCCAAACTGAATCAGCCCCAGCATTTT. As protein: CASSFTPKLNQPQHF.